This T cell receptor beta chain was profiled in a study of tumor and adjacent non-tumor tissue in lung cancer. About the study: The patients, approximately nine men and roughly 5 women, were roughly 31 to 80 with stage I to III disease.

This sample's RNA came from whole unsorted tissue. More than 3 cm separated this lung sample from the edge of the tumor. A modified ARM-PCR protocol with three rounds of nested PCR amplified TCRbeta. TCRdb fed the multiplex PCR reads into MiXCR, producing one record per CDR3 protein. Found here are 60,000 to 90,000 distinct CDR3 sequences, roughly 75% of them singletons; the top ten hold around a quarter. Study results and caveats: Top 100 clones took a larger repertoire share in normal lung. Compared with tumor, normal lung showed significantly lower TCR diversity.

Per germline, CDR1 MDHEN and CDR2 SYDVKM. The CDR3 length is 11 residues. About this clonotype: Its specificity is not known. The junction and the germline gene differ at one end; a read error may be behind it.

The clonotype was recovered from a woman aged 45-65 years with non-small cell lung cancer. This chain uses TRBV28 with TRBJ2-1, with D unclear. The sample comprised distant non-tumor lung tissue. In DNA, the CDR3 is TGTGCCGGCAGTTTAGGTTTCTTGGAGTTCTTC. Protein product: CAGSLGFLEFF. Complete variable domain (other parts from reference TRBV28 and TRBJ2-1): DVKVTQSSRYLVKRTGEKVFLECVQDMDHENMFWYRQDPGLGLRLIYFSYDVKMKEKGDIPEGYSVSREKKERFSLILESASTNQTSMYLCAGSLGFLEFFGPGTRLTVL.